The T cell receptor (beta chain) under discussion was sequenced for a study of blood T cells in healthy people across ages. The CDR3 has 13 residues. Trimming removed 3 bases from V and 10 bases from J, with 14 bases in between. The use of a sample-barcoded 5' primer and a J-beta primer mix characterized a second PCR of roughly 7 to 11 cycles. Sequencing of every sample gave 2.5 million or more CDR3-containing paired-end reads. TCRdb re-called the 5' RACE reads through MiXCR, storing one row per CDR3 protein. The sample has 550,000 to 600,000 distinct CDR3 sequences, approximately 30% seen once. Sequenced material: blood. The TCR sequence derives from a woman in her 70s in good health. The genes are TRBV12-3 or TRBV12-4 and TRBJ2-3, with D possibly matching TRBD2 (5 bases). The CDR3 sequence is CASSFRTAKPQYF. The CDR3 region has the DNA TGTGCCAGCAGTTTTCGGACTGCTAAGCCGCAGTATTTT.